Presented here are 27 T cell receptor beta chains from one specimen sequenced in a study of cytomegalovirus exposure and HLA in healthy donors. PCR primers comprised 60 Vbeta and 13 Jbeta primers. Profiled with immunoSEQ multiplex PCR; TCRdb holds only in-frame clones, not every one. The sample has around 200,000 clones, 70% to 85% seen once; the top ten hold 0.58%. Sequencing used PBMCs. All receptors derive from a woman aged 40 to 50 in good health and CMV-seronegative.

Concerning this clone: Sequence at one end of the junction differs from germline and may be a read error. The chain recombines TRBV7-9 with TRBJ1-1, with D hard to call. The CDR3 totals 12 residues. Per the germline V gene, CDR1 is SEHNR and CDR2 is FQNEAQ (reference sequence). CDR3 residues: CSSSFPAREAFF. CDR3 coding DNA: TGTTCCAGCAGCTTTCCGGCCAGGGAAGCTTTCTTT.

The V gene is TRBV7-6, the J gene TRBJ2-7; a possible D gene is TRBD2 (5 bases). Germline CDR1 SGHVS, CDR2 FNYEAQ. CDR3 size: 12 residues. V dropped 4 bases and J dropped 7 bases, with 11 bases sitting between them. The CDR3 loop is CASSSDWREQYF. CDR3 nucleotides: TGTGCCAGCAGCTCGGACTGGAGGGAGCAGTACTTC.

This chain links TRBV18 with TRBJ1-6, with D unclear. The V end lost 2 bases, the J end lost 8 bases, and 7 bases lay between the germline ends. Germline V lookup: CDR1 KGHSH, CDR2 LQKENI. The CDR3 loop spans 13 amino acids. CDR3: CASSPFSDSPLHF. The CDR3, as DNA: TGTGCCAGCTCACCATTTTCGGATTCACCCCTCCACTTT.

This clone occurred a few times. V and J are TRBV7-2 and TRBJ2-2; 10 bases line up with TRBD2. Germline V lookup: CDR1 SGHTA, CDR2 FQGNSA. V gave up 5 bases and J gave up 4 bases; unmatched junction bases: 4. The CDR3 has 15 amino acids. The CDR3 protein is CASSQRGGRTGELFF. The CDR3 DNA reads TGTGCCAGCAGCCAGCGGGGGGGACGCACCGGGGAGCTGTTTTTT.

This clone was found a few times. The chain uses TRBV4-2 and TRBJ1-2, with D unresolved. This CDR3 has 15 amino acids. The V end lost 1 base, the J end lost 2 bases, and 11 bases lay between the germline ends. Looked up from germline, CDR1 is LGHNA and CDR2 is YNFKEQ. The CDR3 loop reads CASSQVSGGNYGYTF. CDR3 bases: TGTGCCAGCAGCCAAGTAAGCGGAGGGAACTATGGCTACACCTTC.

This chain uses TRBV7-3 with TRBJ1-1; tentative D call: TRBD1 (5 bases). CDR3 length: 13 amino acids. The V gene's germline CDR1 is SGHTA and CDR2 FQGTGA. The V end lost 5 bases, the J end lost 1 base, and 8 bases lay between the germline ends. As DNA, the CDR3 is TGTGCCAGCAGCGTGACAGCGAACACTGAAGCTTTCTTT. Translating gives CASSVTANTEAFF.

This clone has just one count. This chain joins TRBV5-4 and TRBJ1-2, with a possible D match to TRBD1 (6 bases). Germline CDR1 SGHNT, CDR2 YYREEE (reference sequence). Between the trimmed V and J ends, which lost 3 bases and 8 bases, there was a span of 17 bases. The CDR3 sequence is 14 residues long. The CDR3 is CASSSDTGIHGYTF. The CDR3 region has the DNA TGTGCCAGCAGCTCGGATACAGGGATCCACGGCTACACCTTC.

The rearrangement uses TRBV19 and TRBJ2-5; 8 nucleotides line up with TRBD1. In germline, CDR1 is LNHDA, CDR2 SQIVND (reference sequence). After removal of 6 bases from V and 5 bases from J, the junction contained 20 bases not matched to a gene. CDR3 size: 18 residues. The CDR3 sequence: CASSPYPRGLIRRETQYF. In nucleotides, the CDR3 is TGTGCCAGTAGCCCATATCCCAGGGGGCTCATTCGTCGGGAGACCCAGTACTTC.

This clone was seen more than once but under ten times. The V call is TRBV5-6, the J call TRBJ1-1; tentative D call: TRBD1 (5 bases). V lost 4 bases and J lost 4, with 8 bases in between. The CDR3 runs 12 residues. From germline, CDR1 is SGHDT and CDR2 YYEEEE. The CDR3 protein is CASSAGGTEAFF. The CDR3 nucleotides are TGTGCCAGCAGCGCGGGGGGCACTGAAGCTTTCTTT. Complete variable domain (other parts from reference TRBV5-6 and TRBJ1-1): DAGVTQSPTHLIKTRGQQVTLRCSPKSGHDTVSWYQQALGQGPQFIFQYYEEEERQRGNFPDRFSGHQFPNYSSELNVNALLLGDSALYLCASSAGGTEAFFGQGTRLTVV.

CDR3 protein: CASTRLVSHYEQYF. CDR3 sequence (DNA): TGTGCCAGCACTCGACTAGTGTCCCACTACGAGCAGTACTTC. The chain recombines TRBV28 with TRBJ2-7; D possibly corresponds to TRBD2 (6 bases). CDR1 and CDR2 from the germline V gene are MDHEN and SYDVKM. V shed 7 bases and J shed 3 bases, with 16 bases lying between them. The CDR3 sequence is 14 residues long.

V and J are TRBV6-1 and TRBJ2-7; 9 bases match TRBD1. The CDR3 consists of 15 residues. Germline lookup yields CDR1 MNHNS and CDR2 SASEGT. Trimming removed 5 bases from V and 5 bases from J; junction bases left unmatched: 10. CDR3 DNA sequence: TGTGCCAGCAGTCCCTCGGGGACAGGGTCCCACGAGCAGTACTTC. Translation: CASSPSGTGSHEQYF.

In DNA form, the CDR3 reads TGCGCCAGCAGCTTTAGGGTAGCGGGGGACTACAATGAGCAGTTCTTC. Amino acids: CASSFRVAGDYNEQFF. The gene calls are TRBV5-1 and TRBJ2-1, with 9 nucleotides matching TRBD2. The V gene's germline CDR1 is SGHRS and CDR2 YFSETQ. J gave up 3 bases and V 2 bases, and 6 bases lay outside the gene matches. The CDR3 contains 16 residues.

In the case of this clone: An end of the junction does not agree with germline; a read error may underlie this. CDR3 DNA: TGTGCCAGAAGTGTTTCGGCAGGGGGCGGTTCACCCCTCCACTTT. Translated: CARSVSAGGGSPLHF. The J gene is TRBJ1-6, the V gene TRBV2, with TRBD1 identical over 8 bases. Per germline, CDR1 SNHLY and CDR2 FYNNEI. This CDR3 has 15 amino acids.

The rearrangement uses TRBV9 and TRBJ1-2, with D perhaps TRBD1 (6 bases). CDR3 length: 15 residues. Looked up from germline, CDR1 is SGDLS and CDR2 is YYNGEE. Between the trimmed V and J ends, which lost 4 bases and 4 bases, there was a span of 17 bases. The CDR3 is CASSNAPTGSYGYTF. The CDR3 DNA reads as TGTGCCAGCAGCAATGCCCCAACAGGGTCCTATGGCTACACCTTC. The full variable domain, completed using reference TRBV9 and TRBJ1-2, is DSGVTQTPKHLITATGQRVTLRCSPRSGDLSVYWYQQSLDQGLQFLIQYYNGEERAKGNILERFSAQQFPDLHSELNLSSLELGDSALYFCASSNAPTGSYGYTFGSGTRLTVV.

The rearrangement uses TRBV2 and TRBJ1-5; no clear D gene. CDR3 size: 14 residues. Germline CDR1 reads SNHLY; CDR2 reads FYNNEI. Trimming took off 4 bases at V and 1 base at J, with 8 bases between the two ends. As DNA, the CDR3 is TGTGCCAGCAGTGGAGAAAGCAGCAATCAGCCCCAGCATTTT. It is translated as CASSGESSNQPQHF.

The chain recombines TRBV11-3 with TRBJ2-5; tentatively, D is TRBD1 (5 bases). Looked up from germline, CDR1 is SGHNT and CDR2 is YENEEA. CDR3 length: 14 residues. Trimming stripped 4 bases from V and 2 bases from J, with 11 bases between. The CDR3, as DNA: TGTGCCAGCAGCTGGACCAGGACACAAGAGACCCAGTACTTC. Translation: CASSWTRTQETQYF.

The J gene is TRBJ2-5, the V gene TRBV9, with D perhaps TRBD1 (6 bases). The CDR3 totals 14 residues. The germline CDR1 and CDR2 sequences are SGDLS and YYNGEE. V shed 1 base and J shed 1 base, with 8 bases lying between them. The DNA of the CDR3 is TGTGCCAGCAGCGTACAGGACAGCCAAGAGACCCAGTACTTC. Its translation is CASSVQDSQETQYF.

The CDR3 DNA reads TGTGCCAGCAGTTTAGGAGACAGGGGCCCCTACGAGCAGTACTTC. Amino acids: CASSLGDRGPYEQYF. This chain uses TRBV27 with TRBJ2-7; 8 nucleotides align to TRBD1. V shed 2 bases, J shed 2 bases, and the junction held 5 bases outside the gene matches. The germline V gene encodes CDR1 MNHEY and CDR2 SMNVEV (reference sequence). The CDR3 loop spans 15 amino acids.

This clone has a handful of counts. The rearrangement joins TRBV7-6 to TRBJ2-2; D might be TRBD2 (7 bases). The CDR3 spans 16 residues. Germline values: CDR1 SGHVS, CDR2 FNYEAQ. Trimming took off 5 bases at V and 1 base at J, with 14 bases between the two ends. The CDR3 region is CASSQMGGQNTGELFF. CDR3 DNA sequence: TGTGCCAGCAGCCAAATGGGGGGGCAGAACACCGGGGAGCTGTTTTTT.

CDR3 bases: TGCGCCAGCAGCCCTGGACAGGGGGCGCCCGGCTACACCTTC. Its protein is CASSPGQGAPGYTF. The chain joins TRBV5-1 to TRBJ1-2; TRBD1 agrees at 11 bases. CDR3 length: 14 residues. V shed 4 bases and J 8 bases; nucleotides not matched to a gene: 7. Germline values: CDR1 SGHRS, CDR2 YFSETQ.

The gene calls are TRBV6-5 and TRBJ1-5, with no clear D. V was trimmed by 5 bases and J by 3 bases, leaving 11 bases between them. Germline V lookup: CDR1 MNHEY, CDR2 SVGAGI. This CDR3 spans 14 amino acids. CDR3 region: CASSPIRLNQPQHF. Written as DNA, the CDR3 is TGTGCCAGCAGTCCCATCAGACTCAATCAGCCCCAGCATTTT.

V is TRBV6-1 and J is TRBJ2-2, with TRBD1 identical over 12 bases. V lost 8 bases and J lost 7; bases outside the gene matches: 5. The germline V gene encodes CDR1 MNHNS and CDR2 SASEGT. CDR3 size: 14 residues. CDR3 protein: CASGTGGEVGELFF. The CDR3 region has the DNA TGTGCCAGCGGGACAGGGGGCGAGGTCGGGGAGCTGTTTTTT.

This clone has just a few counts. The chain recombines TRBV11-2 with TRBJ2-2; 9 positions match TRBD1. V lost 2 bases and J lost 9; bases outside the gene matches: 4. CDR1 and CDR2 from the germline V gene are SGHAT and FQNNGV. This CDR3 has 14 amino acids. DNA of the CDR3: TGTGCCAGCAGCTTACGGACAGGGGACCGGGAGCTGTTTTTT. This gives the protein CASSLRTGDRELFF.

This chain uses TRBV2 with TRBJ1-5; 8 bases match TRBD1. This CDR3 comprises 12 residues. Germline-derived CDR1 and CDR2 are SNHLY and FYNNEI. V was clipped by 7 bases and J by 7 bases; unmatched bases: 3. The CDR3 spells CASTQGAQPQHF. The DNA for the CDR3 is TGTGCCAGCACCCAGGGGGCCCAGCCCCAGCATTTT.

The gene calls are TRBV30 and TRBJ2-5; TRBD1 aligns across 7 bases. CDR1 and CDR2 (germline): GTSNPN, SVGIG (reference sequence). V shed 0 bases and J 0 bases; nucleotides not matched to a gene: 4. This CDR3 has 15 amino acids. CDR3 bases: TGTGCCTGGAGTGTTGGCAGGGGGTACCAAGAGACCCAGTACTTC. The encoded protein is CAWSVGRGYQETQYF. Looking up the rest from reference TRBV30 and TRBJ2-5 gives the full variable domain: SQTIHQWPATLVQPVGSPLSLECTVEGTSNPNLYWYRQAAGRGLQLLFYSVGIGQISSEVPQNLSASRPQDRQFILSSKKLLLSDSGFYLCAWSVGRGYQETQYFGPGTRLLVL.

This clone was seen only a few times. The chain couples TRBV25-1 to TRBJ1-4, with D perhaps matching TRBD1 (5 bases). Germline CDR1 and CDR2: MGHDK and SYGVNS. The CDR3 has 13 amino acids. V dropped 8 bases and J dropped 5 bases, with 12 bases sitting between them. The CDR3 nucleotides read TGTGCCAGCGCTGGGGCAGACAATGAAAAACTGTTTTTT. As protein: CASAGADNEKLFF.

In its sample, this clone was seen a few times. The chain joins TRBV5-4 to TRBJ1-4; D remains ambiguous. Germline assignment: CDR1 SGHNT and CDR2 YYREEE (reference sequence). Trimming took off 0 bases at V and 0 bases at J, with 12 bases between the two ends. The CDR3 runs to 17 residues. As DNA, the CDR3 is TGTGCCAGCAGCTTGGGCCCCACAAGTACAACTAATGAAAAACTGTTTTTT. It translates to CASSLGPTSTTNEKLFF.